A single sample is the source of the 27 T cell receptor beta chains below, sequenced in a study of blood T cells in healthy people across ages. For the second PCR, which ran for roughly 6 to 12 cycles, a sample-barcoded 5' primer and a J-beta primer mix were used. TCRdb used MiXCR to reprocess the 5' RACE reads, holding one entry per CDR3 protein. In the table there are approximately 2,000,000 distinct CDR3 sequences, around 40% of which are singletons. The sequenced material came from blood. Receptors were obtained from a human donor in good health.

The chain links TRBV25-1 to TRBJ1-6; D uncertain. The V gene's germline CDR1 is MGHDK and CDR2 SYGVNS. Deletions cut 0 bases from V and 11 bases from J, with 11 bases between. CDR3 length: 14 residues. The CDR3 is CASSEYQAGTPLHF. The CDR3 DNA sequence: TGTGCCAGCAGTGAATATCAAGCAGGTACACCCCTCCACTTT.

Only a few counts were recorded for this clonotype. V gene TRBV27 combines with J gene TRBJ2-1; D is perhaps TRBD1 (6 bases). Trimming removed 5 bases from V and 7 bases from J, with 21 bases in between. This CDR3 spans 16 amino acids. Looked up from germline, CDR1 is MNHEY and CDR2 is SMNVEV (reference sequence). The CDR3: CASSPSAGETTNEQFF. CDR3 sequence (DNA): TGTGCCAGCAGTCCGAGCGCAGGGGAGACTACGAATGAGCAGTTCTTC.

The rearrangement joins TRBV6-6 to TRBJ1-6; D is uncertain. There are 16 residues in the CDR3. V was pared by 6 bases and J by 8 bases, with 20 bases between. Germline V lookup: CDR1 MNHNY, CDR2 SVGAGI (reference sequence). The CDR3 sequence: CASSSTRSLRDSPLHF. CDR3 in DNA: TGTGCCAGCAGCAGCACTAGGTCTCTTAGAGATTCACCCCTCCACTTT.

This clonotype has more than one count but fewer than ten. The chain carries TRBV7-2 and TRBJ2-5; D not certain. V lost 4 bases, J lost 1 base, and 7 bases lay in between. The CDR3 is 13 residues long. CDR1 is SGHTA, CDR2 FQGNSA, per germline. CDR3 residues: CASSSWSQETQYF. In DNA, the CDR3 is TGTGCCAGCAGCTCCTGGTCCCAAGAGACCCAGTACTTC.

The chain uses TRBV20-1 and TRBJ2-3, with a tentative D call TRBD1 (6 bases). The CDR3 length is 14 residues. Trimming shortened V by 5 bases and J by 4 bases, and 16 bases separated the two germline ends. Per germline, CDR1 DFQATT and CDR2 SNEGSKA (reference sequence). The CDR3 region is CSAGGQPGADTQYF. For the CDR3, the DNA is TGCAGTGCTGGAGGACAGCCTGGGGCAGATACGCAGTATTTT.

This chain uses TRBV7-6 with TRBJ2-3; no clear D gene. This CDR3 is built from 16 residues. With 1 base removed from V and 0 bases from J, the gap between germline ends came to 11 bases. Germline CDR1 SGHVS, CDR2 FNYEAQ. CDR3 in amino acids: CASSLVGVHSTDTQYF. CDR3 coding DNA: TGTGCCAGCAGCTTAGTTGGGGTTCACAGCACAGATACGCAGTATTTT.

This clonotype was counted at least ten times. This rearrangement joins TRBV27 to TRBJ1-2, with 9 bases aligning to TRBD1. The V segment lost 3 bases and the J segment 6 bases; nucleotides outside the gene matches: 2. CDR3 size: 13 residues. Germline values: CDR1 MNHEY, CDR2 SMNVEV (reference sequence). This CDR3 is CASSFTGGNGYTF. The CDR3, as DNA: TGTGCCAGCAGTTTCACAGGGGGCAATGGCTACACCTTC.

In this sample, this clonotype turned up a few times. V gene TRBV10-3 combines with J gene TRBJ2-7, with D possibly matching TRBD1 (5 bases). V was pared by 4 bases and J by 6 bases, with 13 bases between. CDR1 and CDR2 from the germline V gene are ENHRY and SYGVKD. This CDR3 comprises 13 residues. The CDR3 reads CAISGELGVEQYF. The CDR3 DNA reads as TGTGCCATCAGTGGCGAGTTAGGGGTCGAGCAGTACTTC.

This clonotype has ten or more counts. CDR3 region: CSASSGAPYEQYF. The CDR3 DNA follows: TGCAGTGCTAGTTCAGGCGCCCCCTACGAGCAGTACTTC. The rearrangement uses TRBV20-1 and TRBJ2-7; no definite D call. This CDR3 contains 13 residues. V was cut by 3 bases and J by 2 bases, with 11 bases left in between. Germline V lookup: CDR1 DFQATT, CDR2 SNEGSKA (reference sequence).

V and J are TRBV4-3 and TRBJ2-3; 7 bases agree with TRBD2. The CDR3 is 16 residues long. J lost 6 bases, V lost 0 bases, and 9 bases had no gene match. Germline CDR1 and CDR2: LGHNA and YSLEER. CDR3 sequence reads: CASSQESQRGVDTQYF. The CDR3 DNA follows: TGCGCCAGCAGCCAAGAATCCCAGCGGGGCGTTGATACGCAGTATTTT.

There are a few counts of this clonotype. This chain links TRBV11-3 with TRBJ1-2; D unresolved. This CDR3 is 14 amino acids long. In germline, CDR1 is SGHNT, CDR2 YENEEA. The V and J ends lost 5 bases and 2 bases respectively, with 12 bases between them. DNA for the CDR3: TGTGCCAGCAGCCCGTTCGACGTGAACTATGGCTACACCTTC. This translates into CASSPFDVNYGYTF. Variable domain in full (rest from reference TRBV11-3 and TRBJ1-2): EAGVVQSPRYKIIEKKQPVAFWCNPISGHNTLYWYLQNLGQGPELLIRYENEEAVDDSQLPKDRFSAERLKGVDSTLKIQPAELGDSAVYLCASSPFDVNYGYTFGSGTRLTVV.

CDR3 sequence: CASSQRAYGYTF. CDR3 sequence (DNA): TGTGCCAGCAGCCAAAGAGCTTATGGCTACACCTTC. The chain combines TRBV3-1 with TRBJ1-2; D unclear. Trimming stripped 2 bases from V and 5 bases from J, with 6 bases between. Germline lookup yields CDR1 LGHDT and CDR2 YNNKEL (reference sequence). The CDR3 contains 12 residues.

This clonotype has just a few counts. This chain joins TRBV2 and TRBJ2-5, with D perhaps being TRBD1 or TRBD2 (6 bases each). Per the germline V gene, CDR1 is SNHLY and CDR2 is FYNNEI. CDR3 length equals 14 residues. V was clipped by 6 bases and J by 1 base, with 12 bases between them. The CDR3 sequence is CASRRGGPQETQYF. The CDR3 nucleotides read TGTGCCAGCAGGCGAGGGGGGCCCCAAGAGACCCAGTACTTC.

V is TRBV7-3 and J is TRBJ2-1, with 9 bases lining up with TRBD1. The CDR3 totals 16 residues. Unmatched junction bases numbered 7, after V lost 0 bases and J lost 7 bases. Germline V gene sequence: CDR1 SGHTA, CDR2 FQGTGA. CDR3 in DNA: TGTGCCAGCAGCTTAACTCCGGGACAGGGCTGGAATGAGCAGTTCTTC. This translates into CASSLTPGQGWNEQFF.

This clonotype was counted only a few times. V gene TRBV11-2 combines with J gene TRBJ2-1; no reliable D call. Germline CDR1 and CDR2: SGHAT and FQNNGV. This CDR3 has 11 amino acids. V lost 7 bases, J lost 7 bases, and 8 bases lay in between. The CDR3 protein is CASNGRNEQFF. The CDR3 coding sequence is TGTGCCAGCAACGGCAGGAATGAGCAGTTCTTC.

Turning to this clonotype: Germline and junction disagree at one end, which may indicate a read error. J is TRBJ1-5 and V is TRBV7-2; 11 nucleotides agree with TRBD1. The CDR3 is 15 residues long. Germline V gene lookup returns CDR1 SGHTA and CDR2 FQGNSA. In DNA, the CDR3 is TGTGCCGGCAGCCGGGGACAGGGGGATTCTCAGCCCCAGCATTTT. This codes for CAGSRGQGDSQPQHF. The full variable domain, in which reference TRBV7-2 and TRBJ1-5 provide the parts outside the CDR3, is GAGVSQSPSNKVTEKGKDVELRCDPISGHTALYWYRQSLGQGLEFLIYFQGNSAPDKSGLPSDRFSAERTGGSVSTLTIQRTQQEDSAVYLCAGSRGQGDSQPQHFGDGTRLSIL.

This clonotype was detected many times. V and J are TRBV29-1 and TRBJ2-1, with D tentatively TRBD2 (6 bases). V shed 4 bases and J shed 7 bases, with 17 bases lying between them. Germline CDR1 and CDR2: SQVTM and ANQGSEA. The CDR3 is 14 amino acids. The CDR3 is CSVVGLPGRNEQFF. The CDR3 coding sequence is TGCAGCGTTGTAGGACTACCCGGACGGAATGAGCAGTTCTTC.

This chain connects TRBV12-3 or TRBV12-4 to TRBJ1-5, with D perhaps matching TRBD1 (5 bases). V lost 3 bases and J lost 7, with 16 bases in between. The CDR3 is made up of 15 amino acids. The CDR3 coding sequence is TGTGCCAGCAGTTTGGCGGGGCTGGGGAGACAGCCCCAGCATTTT. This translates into CASSLAGLGRQPQHF.

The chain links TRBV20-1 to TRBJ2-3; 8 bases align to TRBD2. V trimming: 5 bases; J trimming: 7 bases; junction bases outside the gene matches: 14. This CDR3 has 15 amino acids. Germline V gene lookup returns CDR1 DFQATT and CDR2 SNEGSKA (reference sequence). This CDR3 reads CSAGLYGGDRNTQYF. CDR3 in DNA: TGCAGTGCTGGGCTCTACGGGGGGGATCGGAATACGCAGTATTTT.

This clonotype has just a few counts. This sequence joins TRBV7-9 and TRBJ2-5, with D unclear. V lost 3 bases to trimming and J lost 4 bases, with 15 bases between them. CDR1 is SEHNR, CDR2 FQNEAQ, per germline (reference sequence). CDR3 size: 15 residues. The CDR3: CASSFRSRSPETQYF. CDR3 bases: TGTGCCAGCAGCTTCAGGAGCCGATCACCAGAGACCCAGTACTTC.

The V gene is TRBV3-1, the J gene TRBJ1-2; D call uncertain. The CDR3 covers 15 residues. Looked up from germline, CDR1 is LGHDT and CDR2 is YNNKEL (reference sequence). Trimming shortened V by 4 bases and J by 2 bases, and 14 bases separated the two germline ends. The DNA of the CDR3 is TGTGCCAGCAGCCGATCTCTGACACAGAACTATGGCTACACCTTC. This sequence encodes CASSRSLTQNYGYTF.

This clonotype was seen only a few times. CDR3 amino acids: CASSSIGQGNQQYF. The DNA for the CDR3 is TGTGCCAGCAGTTCGATAGGACAGGGAAATCAGCAGTACTTC. The chain carries TRBV27 and TRBJ2-7; 8 positions match TRBD1. Germline V gene data show CDR1 as MNHEY and CDR2 as SMNVEV (reference sequence). The V segment lost 4 bases and the J segment 8 bases; nucleotides outside the gene matches: 10. The length of the CDR3 is 14 residues.

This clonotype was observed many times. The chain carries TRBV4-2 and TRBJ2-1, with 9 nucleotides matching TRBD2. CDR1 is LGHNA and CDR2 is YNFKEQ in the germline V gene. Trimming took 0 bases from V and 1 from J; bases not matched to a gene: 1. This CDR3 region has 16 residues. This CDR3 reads CASSQETSGSYNEQFF. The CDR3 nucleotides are TGTGCCAGCAGCCAAGAGACTAGCGGATCCTACAATGAGCAGTTCTTC.

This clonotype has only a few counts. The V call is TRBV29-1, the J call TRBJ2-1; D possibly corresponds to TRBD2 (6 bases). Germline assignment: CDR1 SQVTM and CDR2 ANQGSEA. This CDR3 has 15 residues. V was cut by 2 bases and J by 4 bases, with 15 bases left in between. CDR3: CSVESERAIYNEQFF. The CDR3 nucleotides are TGCAGCGTTGAAAGCGAGCGGGCCATTTACAATGAGCAGTTCTTC.

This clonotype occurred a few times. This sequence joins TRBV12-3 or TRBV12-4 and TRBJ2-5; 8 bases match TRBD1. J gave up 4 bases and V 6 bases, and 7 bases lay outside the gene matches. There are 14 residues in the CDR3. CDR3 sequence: CASRDRARGETQYF. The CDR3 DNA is TGTGCCAGCAGGGACAGGGCCAGGGGAGAGACCCAGTACTTC.

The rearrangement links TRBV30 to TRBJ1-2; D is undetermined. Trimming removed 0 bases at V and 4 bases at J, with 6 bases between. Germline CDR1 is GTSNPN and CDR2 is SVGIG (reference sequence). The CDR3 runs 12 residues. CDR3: CAWSVSSYGYTF. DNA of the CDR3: TGTGCCTGGAGTGTCTCCAGCTATGGCTACACCTTC.

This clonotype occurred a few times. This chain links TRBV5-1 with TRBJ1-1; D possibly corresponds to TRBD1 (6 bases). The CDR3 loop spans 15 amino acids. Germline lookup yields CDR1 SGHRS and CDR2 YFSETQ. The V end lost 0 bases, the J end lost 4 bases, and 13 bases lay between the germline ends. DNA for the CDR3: TGCGCCAGCAGCTTGGGGACAGAACTTAGCACTGAAGCTTTCTTT. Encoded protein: CASSLGTELSTEAFF. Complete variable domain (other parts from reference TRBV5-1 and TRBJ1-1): KAGVTQTPRYLIKTRGQQVTLSCSPISGHRSVSWYQQTPGQGLQFLFEYFSETQRNKGNFPGRFSGRQFSNSRSEMNVSTLELGDSALYLCASSLGTELSTEAFFGQGTRLTVV.